The rows below give T cell receptor beta chains drawn from one sample of a study of tumor-infiltrating lymphocytes in primary liver carcinoma. TCRdb re-analysed the multiplex PCR reads in MiXCR, keeping a single row per CDR3 protein. The sample includes approximately 320,000 distinct CDR3 sequences, approximately 58% of them seen just once. Sequenced sample: peripheral blood. Source of these receptors: a woman between 25 and 40 years old with primary liver carcinoma and hepatitis B virus infection. CDR3s include the opening cysteine and the closing phenylalanine or tryptophan. Fields, in order: CDR3 protein, CDR3 DNA, D gene, clone size, V gene, J gene. D genes are given only for firm matches. A clone size is listed for some rows: how often the clone was seen (once, few, many), or a class if it is expanded.

CASSFWNTEAFF	TGTGCCAGCAGTTTCTGGAACACTGAAGCTTTCTTT	NA	few	TRBV28	TRBJ1-1
CASSRGLRKRDSSYEQYF	TGTGCAAGCAGCAGGGGTTTGCGTAAGCGGGATAGCTCCTACGAGCAGTACTTC	NA	NA	TRBV12-3/TRBV12-4	TRBJ2-7
CAWRTQSLDRGFF	TGTGCCTGGAGGACTCAGTCGCTGGACAGGGGGTTCTTC	TRBD1	NA	TRBV30	TRBJ2-1
CAWRYPFPLAGDTQYF	TGTGCCTGGAGATACCCATTTCCACTAGCGGGAGATACGCAGTATTTT	TRBD2	NA	TRBV30	TRBJ2-3
CSANPRQLTEAFF	TGCAGCGCGAACCCCAGACAGCTCACTGAAGCTTTCTTT	NA	many	TRBV29-1	TRBJ1-1
CVSTEGTAEKLFF	TGTGTCAGCACCGAAGGGACGGCAGAAAAACTGTTTTTT	NA	NA	TRBV6-6	TRBJ1-4
CASSQDVEGQGNYGYTF	TGTGCCAGCAGCCAAGATGTGGAGGGCCAAGGGAACTATGGCTACACCTTC	NA	few	TRBV4-2	TRBJ1-2
CASSLYVANVLTF	TGTGCCAGCAGTCTTTACGTGGCCAACGTCCTGACTTTC	NA	NA	TRBV5-6	TRBJ2-6
CTSRGWSSYNELFF	TGTACCAGCAGAGGCTGGAGCTCCTACAATGAGCTGTTCTTC	NA	NA	TRBV11-2	TRBJ2-1
CASSPRLRGKQQYF	TGTGCCAGCAGCCCGCGACTGCGGGGGAAGCAGCAGTACTTC	TRBD2	once	TRBV11-1	TRBJ2-7
CASSQDPLTSGRAVTTDRQYF	TGCGCCAGCAGCCAAGACCCCTTAACTAGCGGGAGGGCGGTGACGACAGATAGGCAATATTTT	TRBD2	NA	TRBV4-3	TRBJ2-3
CASSEAKGGTGELFF	TGCGCCAGCAGTGAGGCGAAGGGCGGCACCGGGGAGCTGTTTTTT	NA	few	TRBV10-1	TRBJ2-2
CASSLQGYGYTF	TGTGCCAGCAGTTTGCAGGGCTATGGCTACACCTTC	NA	NA	TRBV28	TRBJ1-2
CASSPDRGNLLVKNIQYF	TGTGCCAGCAGCCCGGACAGGGGAAACTTGTTGGTCAAAAACATTCAGTACTTC	TRBD1	few	TRBV7-9	TRBJ2-4
CASSLSYQETQYF	TGTGCCAGCAGCTTATCGTACCAAGAGACCCAGTACTTC	NA	many	TRBV11-2	TRBJ2-5
CASSQLGLNTEAFF	TGCGCCAGCAGCCAACTCGGGTTGAACACTGAAGCTTTCTTT	NA	many	TRBV4-3	TRBJ1-1
CASSRPSPGTGREQYF	TGTGCCAGCAGTCGACCATCCCCAGGGACAGGGAGAGAGCAGTACTTC	TRBD1	many	TRBV12-3/TRBV12-4	TRBJ2-7
CASSFPLVGAYDTQYF	TGTGCCAGCAGTTTCCCACTAGTGGGAGCATACGATACGCAGTATTTT	NA	once	TRBV12-3/TRBV12-4	TRBJ2-3
CASRRFPGQMNTEAFF	TGTGCCAGTCGTCGTTTTCCGGGTCAAATGAACACTGAAGCTTTCTTT	NA	NA	TRBV6-4	TRBJ1-1
CASSYEGYTVTQYF	TGTGCCAGTAGCTATGAGGGCTACACAGTTACGCAGTATTTT	NA	NA	TRBV11-2	TRBJ2-3
CASSFLAGGGTDTQYF	TGCGCCAGCAGCTTTCTAGCGGGAGGGGGCACAGATACGCAGTATTTT	TRBD2	NA	TRBV5-1	TRBJ2-3
CASKQSGTGANVLTF	TGTGCCAGTAAACAGAGCGGTACTGGGGCCAACGTCCTGACTTTC	NA	many	TRBV11-1	TRBJ2-6
CACSLGVSNDEQFF	TGTGCCTGCAGCTTAGGCGTCTCGAACGATGAGCAGTTCTTC	NA	NA	TRBV11-3	TRBJ2-1
CASSLGRGKTQYF	TGTGCCAGCAGCTTAGGTCGGGGGAAGACCCAGTACTTC	NA	few	TRBV7-9	TRBJ2-5
CAISDGGSIRETQYF	TGTGCCATCAGTGACGGCGGGAGTATCCGAGAGACCCAGTACTTC	TRBD2	NA	TRBV10-3	TRBJ2-5
CASSSTGSNEQFF	TGTGCCAGCAGTTCGACCGGGTCGAATGAACAGTTCTTC	NA	NA	TRBV6-5	TRBJ2-1
CASSYSNRRREKLFF	TGTGCCAGCAGTTACTCGAACAGACGCCGGGAAAAACTGTTTTTT	NA	once	TRBV6-5	TRBJ1-4
CASTAGVAGFYEHYF	TGTGCCAGCACCGCCGGGGTAGCGGGCTTCTACGAGCATTACTTC	TRBD2	NA	TRBV5-6	TRBJ2-7
CASSDTSSGANVLNF	TGTGCCAGCAGTGATACGAGCTCCGGGGCCAACGTCCTGAATTTC	NA	NA	TRBV6-1	TRBJ2-6
CASRPRTSGSDTQYF	TGTGCCAGCAGACCGAGGACTAGCGGGAGCGATACGCAGTATTTT	TRBD2	NA	TRBV2	TRBJ2-3
CASRRASPSNEKLFF	TGTGCCAGCAGGCGGGCCAGTCCTTCTAATGAAAAACTGTTTTTT	NA	many	TRBV12-3/TRBV12-4	TRBJ1-4
CASSPTSGGSEQFF	TGTGCCAGCAGCCCTACTAGCGGGGGCAGTGAGCAGTTCTTC	TRBD2	NA	TRBV6-5	TRBJ2-1
CSAQGRGTTETQYF	TGCAGCGCGCAGGGTCGCGGGACCACAGAGACCCAGTACTTC	NA	many	TRBV29-1	TRBJ2-5
CASSLGGDRYGYTF	TGTGCCAGCAGCTTAGGAGGGGATCGGTATGGCTACACCTTC	NA	NA	TRBV5-4	TRBJ1-2
CSADRPGVYNEQFF	TGCAGTGCGGACCGTCCGGGGGTCTACAATGAGCAGTTCTTC	NA	NA	TRBV20-1	TRBJ2-1
CASSPPISYEQYF	TGTGCCAGCAGCCCGCCCATCTCCTACGAGCAGTACTTC	NA	many	TRBV6-1	TRBJ2-7
CASSPPGMNTEAFF	TGTGCCAGCAGCCCCCCGGGGATGAACACTGAAGCTTTCTTT	NA	many	TRBV14	TRBJ1-1
CASRDRGGNEKLFF	TGTGCCAGCAGGGACCGGGGGGGAAATGAAAAACTGTTTTTT	NA	few	TRBV28	TRBJ1-4
CASSFGLMNTGELFF	TGTGCCAGCAGCTTTGGGCTAATGAACACCGGGGAGCTCTTTTTT	NA	NA	TRBV11-2	TRBJ2-2
CASSFSDRGNTEAFF	TGTGCCAGCAGCTTTTCGGACAGGGGAAACACTGAAGCTTTCTTT	TRBD1	many	TRBV11-3	TRBJ1-1
CASSLIQAQPQHF	TGTGCCAGCAGCTTAATTCAGGCTCAGCCCCAGCATTTT	NA	many	TRBV7-8	TRBJ1-5
CASSRGGTLNQPQHF	TGTGCCAGCAGCCGAGGGGGGACTTTAAATCAGCCCCAGCATTTT	NA	few	TRBV28	TRBJ1-5
CASSLHSGVNVLTF	TGTGCCAGCAGTTTGCACTCTGGGGTCAACGTCCTGACTTTC	NA	NA	TRBV12-3/TRBV12-4	TRBJ2-6
CASSSHRSPNTEAFF	TGTGCCAGCAGCTCGCACAGGTCGCCGAACACTGAAGCTTTCTTT	NA	few	TRBV7-9	TRBJ1-1
CASSLDRTSTDTQYF	TGTGCCAGCAGTCTTGACAGGACTAGCACAGATACGCAGTATTTT	NA	NA	TRBV12-3/TRBV12-4	TRBJ2-3
CASSQGTSDETQYF	TGTGCCAGCAGCCAAGGGACTAGCGACGAGACCCAGTACTTC	TRBD2	many	TRBV4-2	TRBJ2-5
CASSYGGYTEAFF	TGTGCCAGCAGTTACGGGGGCTACACTGAAGCTTTCTTT	NA	few	TRBV6-5	TRBJ1-1
CASSNGLVGPSYEQYF	TGTGCCAGCAGTAACGGACTAGTGGGACCCTCCTACGAGCAGTACTTC	TRBD2	NA	TRBV6-6	TRBJ2-7
CASSYGHPQGDTGELFF	TGTGCCAGCAGTTACGGACACCCCCAGGGGGACACCGGGGAGCTGTTTTTT	TRBD1	NA	TRBV6-5	TRBJ2-2
CANRLSQGTQPQHF	TGTGCCAACAGATTAAGTCAGGGTACTCAGCCCCAGCATTTT	NA	NA	TRBV12-3/TRBV12-4	TRBJ1-5
CANSFGPVGYEQYF	TGTGCCAACAGCTTTGGTCCGGTAGGGTACGAGCAGTACTTC	NA	NA	TRBV11-3	TRBJ2-7
CASKGQGGDEQLF	TGTGCCAGCAAGGGCCAAGGGGGGGATGAGCAGCTCTTC	NA	NA	TRBV12-3/TRBV12-4	TRBJ2-1